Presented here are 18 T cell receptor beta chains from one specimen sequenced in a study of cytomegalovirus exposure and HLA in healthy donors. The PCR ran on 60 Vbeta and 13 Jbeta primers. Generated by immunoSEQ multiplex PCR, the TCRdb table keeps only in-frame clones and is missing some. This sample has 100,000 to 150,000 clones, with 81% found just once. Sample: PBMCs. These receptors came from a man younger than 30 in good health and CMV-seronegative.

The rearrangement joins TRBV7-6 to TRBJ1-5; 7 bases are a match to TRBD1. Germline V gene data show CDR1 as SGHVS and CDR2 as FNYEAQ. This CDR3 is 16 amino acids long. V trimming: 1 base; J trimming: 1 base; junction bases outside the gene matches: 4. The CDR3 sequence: CASSLGTTGSNQPQHF. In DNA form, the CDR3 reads TGTGCCAGCAGCTTAGGGACGACAGGGAGCAATCAGCCCCAGCATTTT.

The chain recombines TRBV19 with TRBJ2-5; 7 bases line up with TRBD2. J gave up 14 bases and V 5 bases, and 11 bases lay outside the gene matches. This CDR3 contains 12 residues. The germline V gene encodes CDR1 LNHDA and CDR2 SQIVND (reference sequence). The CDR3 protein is CASSLGREHFYF. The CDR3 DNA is TGTGCCAGTAGTTTGGGGAGGGAGCACTTCTACTTC.

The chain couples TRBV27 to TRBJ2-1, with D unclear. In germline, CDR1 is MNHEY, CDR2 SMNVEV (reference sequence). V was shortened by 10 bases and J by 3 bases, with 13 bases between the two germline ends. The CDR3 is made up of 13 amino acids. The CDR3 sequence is CATSSAGYNEQFF. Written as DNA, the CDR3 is TGTGCCACCTCCTCGGCAGGCTACAATGAGCAGTTCTTC.

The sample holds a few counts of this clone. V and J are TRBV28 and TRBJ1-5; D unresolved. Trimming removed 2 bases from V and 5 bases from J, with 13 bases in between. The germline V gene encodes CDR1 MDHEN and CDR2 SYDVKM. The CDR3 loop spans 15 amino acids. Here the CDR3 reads CASSLVRGGDQPQHF. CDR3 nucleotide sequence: TGTGCCAGCAGTTTAGTCCGGGGTGGGGATCAGCCCCAGCATTTT.

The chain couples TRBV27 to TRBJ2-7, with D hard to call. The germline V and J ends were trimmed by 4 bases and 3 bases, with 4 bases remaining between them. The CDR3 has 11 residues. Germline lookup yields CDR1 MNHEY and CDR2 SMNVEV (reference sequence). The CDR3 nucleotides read TGTGCCAGCAGTTCCGTCTACGAGCAGTACTTC. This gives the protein CASSSVYEQYF.

This CDR3 reads CASSPAVRGETQYF. CDR3 DNA: TGCGCCAGCAGCCCTGCTGTCAGGGGGGAGACCCAGTACTTC. The chain employs TRBV5-1 and TRBJ2-5, with TRBD1 identical over 7 bases. CDR1 is SGHRS and CDR2 is YFSETQ in the germline V gene. This CDR3 contains 14 residues. V trimming: 4 bases; J trimming: 5 bases; junction bases outside the gene matches: 8.

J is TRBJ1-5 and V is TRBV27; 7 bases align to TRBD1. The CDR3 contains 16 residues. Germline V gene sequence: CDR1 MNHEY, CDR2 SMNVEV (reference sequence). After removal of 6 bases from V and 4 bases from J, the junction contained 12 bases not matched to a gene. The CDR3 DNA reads TGTGCCAGCAGGAAGACGGGACAGACTACAAATCAGCCCCAGCATTTT. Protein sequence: CASRKTGQTTNQPQHF.

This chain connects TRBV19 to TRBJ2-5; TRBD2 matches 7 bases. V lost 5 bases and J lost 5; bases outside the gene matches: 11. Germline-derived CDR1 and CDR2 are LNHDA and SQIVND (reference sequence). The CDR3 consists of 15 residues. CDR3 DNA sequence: TGTGCCAGTAGTCCGAGTAGCGGGCTGGGGGAGACCCAGTACTTC. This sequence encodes CASSPSSGLGETQYF. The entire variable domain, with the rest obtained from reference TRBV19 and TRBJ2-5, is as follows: DGGITQSPKYLFRKEGQNVTLSCEQNLNHDAMYWYRQDPGQGLRLIYYSQIVNDFQKGDIAEGYSVSREKKESFPLTVTSAQKNPTAFYLCASSPSSGLGETQYFGPGTRLLVL.

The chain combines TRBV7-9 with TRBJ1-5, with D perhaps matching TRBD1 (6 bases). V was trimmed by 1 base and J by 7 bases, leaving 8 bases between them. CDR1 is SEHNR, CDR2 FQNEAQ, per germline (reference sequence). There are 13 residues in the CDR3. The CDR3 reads CASSLEGGQPQHF. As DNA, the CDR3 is TGTGCCAGCAGCTTAGAGGGGGGGCAGCCCCAGCATTTT.

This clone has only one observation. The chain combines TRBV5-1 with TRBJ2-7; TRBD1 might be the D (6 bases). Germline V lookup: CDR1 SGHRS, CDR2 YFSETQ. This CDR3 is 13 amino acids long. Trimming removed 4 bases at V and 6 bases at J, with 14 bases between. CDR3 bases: TGCGCCAGCAGCCCCCGGACAGAAAGCGAGCAGTACTTC. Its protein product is CASSPRTESEQYF.

CDR3 nucleotide sequence: TGTGCCAGCAGCCCTGAGGTTCGGACTCCTAGCTCCTACGAGCAGTACTTC. This translates into CASSPEVRTPSSYEQYF. V is TRBV7-9 and J is TRBJ2-7; the D gene is possibly TRBD2 (5 bases). The CDR3 is 17 amino acids. Trimming removed 5 bases at V and 0 bases at J, with 20 bases between. Germline assignment: CDR1 SEHNR and CDR2 FQNEAQ (reference sequence). Variable domain in full (rest from reference TRBV7-9 and TRBJ2-7): DTGVSQNPRHKITKRGQNVTFRCDPISEHNRLYWYRQTLGQGPEFLTYFQNEAQLEKSRLLSDRFSAERPKGSFSTLEIQRTEQGDSAMYLCASSPEVRTPSSYEQYFGPGTRLTVT.

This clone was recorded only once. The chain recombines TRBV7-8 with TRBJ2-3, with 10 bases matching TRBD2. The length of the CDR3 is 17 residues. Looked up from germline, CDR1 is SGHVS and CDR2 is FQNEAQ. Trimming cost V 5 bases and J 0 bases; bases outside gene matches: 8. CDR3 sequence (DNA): TGTGCCAGCAGCCACCCCCTAGCGGGGGTTAGCACAGATACGCAGTATTTT. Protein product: CASSHPLAGVSTDTQYF.

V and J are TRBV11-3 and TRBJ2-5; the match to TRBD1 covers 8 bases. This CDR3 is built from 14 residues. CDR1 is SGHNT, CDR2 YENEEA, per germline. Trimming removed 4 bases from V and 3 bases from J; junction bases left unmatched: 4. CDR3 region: CASSYSDREETQYF. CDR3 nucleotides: TGTGCCAGCAGCTATTCGGACAGGGAAGAGACCCAGTACTTC.

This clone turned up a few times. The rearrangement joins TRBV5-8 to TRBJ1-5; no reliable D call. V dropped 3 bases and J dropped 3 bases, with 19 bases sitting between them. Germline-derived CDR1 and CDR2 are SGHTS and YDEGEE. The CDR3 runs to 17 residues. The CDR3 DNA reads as TGTGCCAGCAGCTCAGAGTGGCCGATCAGGAACAATCAGCCCCAGCATTTT. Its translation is CASSSEWPIRNNQPQHF.

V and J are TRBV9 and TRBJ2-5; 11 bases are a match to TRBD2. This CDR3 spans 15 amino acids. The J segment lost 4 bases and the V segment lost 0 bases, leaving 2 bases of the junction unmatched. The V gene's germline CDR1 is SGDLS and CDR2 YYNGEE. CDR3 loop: CASSVALAGGETQYF. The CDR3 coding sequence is TGTGCCAGCAGCGTAGCTCTAGCGGGGGGAGAGACCCAGTACTTC.

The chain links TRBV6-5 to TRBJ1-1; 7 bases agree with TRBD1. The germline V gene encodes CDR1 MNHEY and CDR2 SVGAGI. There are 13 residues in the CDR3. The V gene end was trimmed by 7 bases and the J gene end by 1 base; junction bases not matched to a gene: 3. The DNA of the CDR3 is TGTGCCAGCACCGGGGACAGGAACACTGAAGCTTTCTTT. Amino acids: CASTGDRNTEAFF.

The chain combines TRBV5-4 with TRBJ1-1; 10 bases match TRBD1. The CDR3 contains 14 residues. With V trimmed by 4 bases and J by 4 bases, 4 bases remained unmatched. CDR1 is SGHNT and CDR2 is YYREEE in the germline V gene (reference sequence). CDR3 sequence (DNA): TGTGCCAGCAGCATTGACAGGGGGCTCACTGAAGCTTTCTTT. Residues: CASSIDRGLTEAFF.

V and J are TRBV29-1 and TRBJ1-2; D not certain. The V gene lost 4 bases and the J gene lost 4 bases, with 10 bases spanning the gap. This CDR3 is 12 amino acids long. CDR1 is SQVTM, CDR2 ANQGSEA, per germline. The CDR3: CSVVSSIYGYTF. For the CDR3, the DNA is TGCAGCGTTGTATCATCTATCTATGGCTACACCTTC.